This TCR beta chain was recorded in a study of blood T cell repertoires in COVID-19. Study overall: Acute and convalescent COVID-19 specimens originated in the United States, Italy and Spain. PBMCs, B-cell-depleted T cells, or T cells were the source of the cDNA or gDNA that made up the material.

In the original analysis: Nucleated cell number was recorded as an estimate derived from reference gene primer amplification. TCRdb keeps only in-frame clones here, not all; method: immunoSEQ multiplex PCR. The V and J calls and clone size come from that table; D and trimming were worked out from the DNA. This table holds some 250,000 clones, 70% to 75% found once. Germline assignment: CDR1 SGHRS and CDR2 YFSETQ. Trimming cost V 6 bases and J 9 bases, with 16 bases left between them. There are 13 residues in the CDR3. The receptor was isolated from a woman of 80 years or more with acute or convalescent COVID-19. V is TRBV5-1 and J is TRBJ2-1; a weak D match, TRBD1 (5 bases). The sequenced sample consisted of peripheral blood. DNA for the CDR3: TGCGCCAGCACTAGGGCAGGGTCTAGTGAGCAGTTCTTC. Translating gives CASTRAGSSEQFF.